These T cell receptor beta chains were read from a single sample in a study of blood T cell repertoires in COVID-19. Assay used: immunoSEQ multiplex PCR; TCRdb lists only in-frame clones, some missing. The repertoire holds 310,000 or so clones, with roughly 86% as singletons. Sequenced sample: peripheral blood. The receptors were sampled from a man aged 65-85 years with acute or convalescent COVID-19. Each CDR3 is given with its conserved first and last residue. The D gene is left open where the match is weak. Only some rows state a clone size, as once, few, many or a class for expanded clones.

j_call: TRBJ2-5
d_call: TRBD2
v_call: TRBV18
clone_size: once
cdr3_aa: CASSPRHGRAVETQYF
cdr3_nt: TGTGCCAGCTCACCAAGGCACGGGAGGGCCGTGGAGACCCAGTACTTC

j_call: TRBJ1-2
d_call: -
v_call: TRBV2
clone_size: -
cdr3_aa: CASSDQDRYTF
cdr3_nt: TGTGCCAGCAGTGATCAGGATCGCTACACCTTC

j_call: TRBJ2-7
d_call: -
v_call: TRBV5-4
clone_size: -
cdr3_aa: CASSLQLGYEQYF
cdr3_nt: TGTGCCAGCAGCCTCCAACTAGGCTACGAGCAGTACTTC

j_call: TRBJ2-7
d_call: TRBD1
v_call: TRBV5-1
clone_size: once
cdr3_aa: CASRDRVSNEQYF
cdr3_nt: TGCGCCAGCAGGGACAGGGTTTCGAACGAGCAGTACTTC

j_call: TRBJ2-2
d_call: -
v_call: TRBV5-4
clone_size: -
cdr3_aa: CASSRAAGAENTGELFF
cdr3_nt: TGTGCCAGCAGCCGTGCCGCGGGGGCCGAGAACACCGGGGAGCTGTTTTTT

j_call: TRBJ2-2
d_call: -
v_call: TRBV9
clone_size: few
cdr3_aa: CASSVDSGELFF
cdr3_nt: TGTGCCAGCAGCGTAGACAGCGGGGAGCTGTTTTTT

j_call: TRBJ2-2
d_call: TRBD1
v_call: TRBV20-1
clone_size: -
cdr3_aa: CSASSRQGAGGELFF
cdr3_nt: TGCAGTGCTAGTTCTCGTCAGGGGGCTGGCGGGGAGCTGTTTTTT

j_call: TRBJ2-1
d_call: TRBD2
v_call: TRBV5-5
clone_size: -
cdr3_aa: CASSLDWGLAGGKQFF
cdr3_nt: TGTGCCAGCAGCTTGGATTGGGGACTAGCGGGGGGGAAGCAGTTCTTC

j_call: TRBJ2-7
d_call: TRBD2
v_call: TRBV3-1/TRBV3-2
clone_size: -
cdr3_aa: CASSQVRSASGRGRGYEQYF
cdr3_nt: TGTGCCAGCAGCCAAGTCCGTTCGGCTAGCGGGAGGGGCCGAGGTTACGAGCAGTACTTC

j_call: TRBJ2-3
d_call: TRBD2
v_call: TRBV4-2
clone_size: -
cdr3_aa: CASGQEPMTSGGSTDTQYF
cdr3_nt: TGTGCCAGCGGCCAGGAACCCATGACTAGCGGGGGGAGCACAGATACGCAGTATTTT

j_call: TRBJ2-1
d_call: -
v_call: TRBV24-1
clone_size: -
cdr3_aa: CATSDLRSGGTEQFF
cdr3_nt: TGTGCCACCAGTGATTTGCGGTCGGGGGGCACTGAGCAGTTCTTC

j_call: TRBJ2-1
d_call: -
v_call: TRBV7-9
clone_size: -
cdr3_aa: CASSSDSEQFF
cdr3_nt: TGTGCCAGCAGCTCCGACAGTGAGCAGTTCTTC

j_call: TRBJ1-2
d_call: -
v_call: TRBV28
clone_size: -
cdr3_aa: CASSRTRTAYGYTF
cdr3_nt: TGTGCCAGCAGCCGCACTCGGACAGCTTATGGCTACACCTTC

j_call: TRBJ1-5
d_call: TRBD1
v_call: TRBV6-1
clone_size: -
cdr3_aa: CASSVSRGSYNQPQHF
cdr3_nt: TGTGCCAGCAGTGTTTCCAGGGGGTCCTACAATCAGCCCCAGCATTTT

j_call: TRBJ2-1
d_call: -
v_call: TRBV18
clone_size: -
cdr3_aa: CASSPLLDNEQFF
cdr3_nt: TGTGCCAGCTCACCACTTCTCGACAATGAGCAGTTCTTC

j_call: TRBJ2-7
d_call: TRBD2
v_call: TRBV3-1/TRBV3-2
clone_size: -
cdr3_aa: CASSKGLAGAYEQYF
cdr3_nt: TGTGCCAGCAGCAAGGGACTAGCGGGGGCCTACGAGCAGTACTTC

j_call: TRBJ2-7
d_call: TRBD1
v_call: TRBV5-1
clone_size: -
cdr3_aa: CASSNTGVNEQYF
cdr3_nt: TGCGCCAGCAGCAATACAGGGGTGAACGAGCAGTACTTC

j_call: TRBJ1-5
d_call: TRBD1
v_call: TRBV5-6
clone_size: -
cdr3_aa: CASSTRQGNQPQHF
cdr3_nt: TGTGCCAGCAGCACCCGACAGGGTAATCAGCCCCAGCATTTT

j_call: TRBJ2-2
d_call: -
v_call: TRBV10-3
clone_size: few
cdr3_aa: CAISPSAVIGELFF
cdr3_nt: TGTGCCATCAGCCCAAGTGCGGTAATCGGGGAGCTGTTTTTT

j_call: TRBJ2-7
d_call: TRBD2
v_call: TRBV10-1
clone_size: -
cdr3_aa: CASSEMVAGGFYEQYF
cdr3_nt: TGCGCCAGCAGTGAGATGGTAGCGGGGGGCTTCTACGAGCAGTACTTC

j_call: TRBJ2-5
d_call: -
v_call: TRBV5-4
clone_size: -
cdr3_aa: CASSDGGTQETQYF
cdr3_nt: TGTGCCAGCAGCGACGGGGGGACACAAGAGACCCAGTACTTC

j_call: TRBJ2-7
d_call: TRBD1
v_call: TRBV28
clone_size: -
cdr3_aa: CASETGGAIYEQYF
cdr3_nt: TGTGCCAGCGAAACAGGGGGAGCTATTTACGAGCAGTACTTC

j_call: TRBJ1-6
d_call: TRBD1
v_call: TRBV7-2
clone_size: -
cdr3_aa: CASSLGTGVSPLHF
cdr3_nt: TGTGCCAGCAGCTTAGGGACAGGGGTTTCACCCCTCCACTTT

j_call: TRBJ1-3
d_call: TRBD1
v_call: TRBV4-2
clone_size: few
cdr3_aa: CASSQGQGALGGNTIYF
cdr3_nt: TGTGCCAGCAGCCAGGGACAGGGGGCTTTGGGTGGAAACACCATATATTTT

j_call: TRBJ2-1
d_call: TRBD2
v_call: TRBV7-6
clone_size: -
cdr3_aa: CASSLAASGSSYNEQFF
cdr3_nt: TGTGCCAGCAGCTTAGCGGCTAGCGGGAGCTCCTACAATGAGCAGTTCTTC

j_call: TRBJ1-5
d_call: -
v_call: TRBV19
clone_size: few
cdr3_aa: CASAGDSNQPQHF
cdr3_nt: TGTGCCAGCGCCGGGGATAGCAATCAGCCCCAGCATTTT

j_call: TRBJ1-2
d_call: TRBD1
v_call: TRBV28
clone_size: -
cdr3_aa: CASSPRDRESYGYTF
cdr3_nt: TGTGCCAGCAGTCCAAGGGACAGGGAGTCCTATGGCTACACCTTC

j_call: TRBJ2-1
d_call: -
v_call: TRBV4-2
clone_size: -
cdr3_aa: CASSQSGPNYNEQFF
cdr3_nt: TGTGCCAGCAGCCAAAGCGGGCCCAACTACAATGAGCAGTTCTTC

j_call: TRBJ2-1
d_call: TRBD1
v_call: TRBV28
clone_size: -
cdr3_aa: CASKGQGARNEQFF
cdr3_nt: TGTGCCAGCAAGGGACAGGGGGCGCGTAATGAGCAGTTCTTC

j_call: TRBJ2-1
d_call: -
v_call: TRBV28
clone_size: once
cdr3_aa: CASTSGGVYNEQFF
cdr3_nt: TGTGCCAGCACCTCCGGAGGAGTCTACAATGAGCAGTTCTTC

j_call: TRBJ2-7
d_call: -
v_call: TRBV5-1
clone_size: few
cdr3_aa: CASSLGQGNTYEQYF
cdr3_nt: TGCGCCAGCAGCTTGGGTCAGGGGAACACCTACGAGCAGTACTTC

j_call: TRBJ2-7
d_call: -
v_call: TRBV19
clone_size: -
cdr3_aa: CASSIGGRYEQYF
cdr3_nt: TGTGCCAGTAGTATAGGGGGGCGTTACGAGCAGTACTTC

j_call: TRBJ2-7
d_call: -
v_call: TRBV6-2/TRBV6-3
clone_size: -
cdr3_aa: CASSQSRGGSYEQYF
cdr3_nt: TGTGCCAGCAGCCAATCTCGGGGTGGCTCCTACGAGCAGTACTTC

j_call: TRBJ2-2
d_call: TRBD2
v_call: TRBV9
clone_size: -
cdr3_aa: CASSAPLAGVDTGELFF
cdr3_nt: TGTGCCAGCAGCGCGCCCCTAGCGGGAGTGGACACCGGGGAGCTGTTTTTT

j_call: TRBJ1-4
d_call: -
v_call: TRBV9
clone_size: -
cdr3_aa: CASSAQGTNEKLFF
cdr3_nt: TGTGCCAGCAGCGCACAGGGAACTAATGAAAAACTGTTTTTT

j_call: TRBJ2-5
d_call: TRBD1
v_call: TRBV28
clone_size: -
cdr3_aa: CASSSYYRGQETQYF
cdr3_nt: TGTGCCAGCAGTTCCTACTACAGGGGACAAGAGACCCAGTACTTC

j_call: TRBJ1-4
d_call: -
v_call: TRBV4-3
clone_size: -
cdr3_aa: CASSQGGGVLNEKLFF
cdr3_nt: TGCGCCAGCAGCCAAGGTGGGGGGGTCCTTAATGAAAAACTGTTTTTT

j_call: TRBJ2-7
d_call: -
v_call: TRBV19
clone_size: -
cdr3_aa: CASSIVLPRGYEQYF
cdr3_nt: TGTGCCAGTAGTATAGTTCTCCCCAGAGGCTACGAGCAGTACTTC

j_call: TRBJ1-6
d_call: -
v_call: TRBV27
clone_size: -
cdr3_aa: CASTTGPSPLHF
cdr3_nt: TGTGCCAGCACTACAGGGCCGTCACCCCTCCACTTT

j_call: TRBJ1-2
d_call: TRBD1
v_call: TRBV11-1
clone_size: -
cdr3_aa: CASSLASGGASGGYTF
cdr3_nt: TGTGCCAGCAGCTTAGCGTCAGGGGGCGCAAGCGGAGGCTACACCTTC

j_call: TRBJ1-2
d_call: TRBD1
v_call: TRBV2
clone_size: -
cdr3_aa: CASSPIRDRTNYGYTF
cdr3_nt: TGTGCCAGCAGTCCGATCCGGGACAGGACTAACTATGGCTACACCTTC

j_call: TRBJ1-5
d_call: -
v_call: TRBV6-2/TRBV6-3
clone_size: -
cdr3_aa: CASSSTEGWRNQPQHF
cdr3_nt: TGTGCCAGCAGTTCTACTGAGGGTTGGCGCAATCAGCCCCAGCATTTT